These 32 T cell receptor beta chains came from one sample sequenced in a study of response to subunit inactivated influenza vaccine. TCRdb re-called the RT-PCR reads through MiXCR, storing one row per CDR3 protein. The sample has 800,000 to 1,000,000 distinct CDR3 sequences, 21% seen once. This sample comprised PBMCs from blood, obtained roughly 5 days after vaccination. All receptors derive from a man in his fifties who received an inactivated influenza vaccine.

This clonotype was seen more than once but under ten times. This rearrangement joins TRBV6-5 to TRBJ1-2; D may be TRBD1 (5 bases). The germline V and J ends were trimmed by 0 bases and 8 bases, with 10 bases remaining between them. Germline V gene lookup returns CDR1 MNHEY and CDR2 SVGAGI. This CDR3 is built from 13 residues. The CDR3 loop is CASSYSAGRGYTF. The CDR3 bases are TGTGCCAGCAGTTACTCCGCAGGGCGAGGCTACACCTTC.

The V gene is TRBV5-1, the J gene TRBJ2-1; TRBD1 matches 9 bases. This CDR3 has 16 amino acids. V lost 5 bases and J lost 7; bases outside the gene matches: 13. The V gene's germline CDR1 is SGHRS and CDR2 YFSETQ. The CDR3 DNA sequence: TGCGCCAGCAGTTCTGGACAGGGGAATTTTTGGAATGAGCAGTTCTTC. Its protein is CASSSGQGNFWNEQFF.

This clonotype was counted between two and nine times. This chain joins TRBV6-2 or TRBV6-3 and TRBJ2-7, with D possibly called TRBD1 or TRBD2 (6 bases each). Germline V gene sequence: CDR1 MNHEY, CDR2 SVGEGT. This CDR3 has 19 residues. V lost 5 bases and J 4 bases, leaving 30 bases between the germline ends. The CDR3: CASSLQGTLPWFYTYEQYF. CDR3 DNA sequence: TGTGCCAGCAGTCTCCAGGGGACTCTACCGTGGTTTTACACTTACGAGCAGTACTTC.

This rearrangement joins TRBV18 to TRBJ2-1, with 9 bases aligning to TRBD1. The CDR3 is made up of 16 amino acids. Germline CDR1 and CDR2: KGHSH and LQKENI. The ends lost 3 bases at V and 4 bases at J; junction bases unmatched: 7. Here the CDR3 DNA reads TGTGCCAGCTCACCGGGACGACAGGGGGGTTACAATGAGCAGTTCTTC. Protein: CASSPGRQGGYNEQFF.

This clonotype occurred many times. V usage is TRBV12-3 or TRBV12-4 and J usage is TRBJ2-1, with D maybe TRBD2 (5 bases). The ends were cut back, 6 bases at V and 0 bases at J, with 9 bases in the middle. The CDR3 sequence is 14 residues long. DNA for the CDR3: TGTGCCAGCAGCCGAGGGAGCTCCTACAATGAGCAGTTCTTC. Translated, it gives CASSRGSSYNEQFF.

The chain has TRBV28 and TRBJ1-2; a weak D match, TRBD1 (6 bases). This CDR3 contains 15 residues. V lost 2 bases to trimming and J lost 7 bases, with 17 bases between them. Germline lookup yields CDR1 MDHEN and CDR2 SYDVKM. DNA for the CDR3: TGTGCCAGCAGTTTAGCCAGGGGCAAGTTTTTTGGCTACACCTTC. Its protein product is CASSLARGKFFGYTF.

CDR3 sequence: CASSQQGIVGDTEAFF. Written as DNA, the CDR3 is TGTGCCAGCAGTCAGCAGGGGATCGTGGGAGACACTGAAGCTTTCTTT. This sequence joins TRBV12-3 or TRBV12-4 and TRBJ1-1; TRBD1 is a possible D gene (6 bases). Trimming took 5 bases from V and 3 from J, leaving 19 bases between them. CDR3 size: 16 residues.

This clonotype was observed a few times. V is TRBV7-2 and J is TRBJ2-7; D is uncertain. CDR3 length equals 14 residues. Trimming shortened V by 0 bases and J by 4 bases, and 10 bases separated the two germline ends. CDR1 SGHTA and CDR2 FQGNSA come from the germline V gene. The CDR3 spells CASSLAYGVYEQYF. CDR3 bases: TGTGCCAGCAGCTTAGCTTATGGGGTGTACGAGCAGTACTTC.

This chain joins TRBV7-6 and TRBJ2-5, with 7 bases fitting TRBD1. This CDR3 comprises 15 residues. Trimming took 5 bases from V and 5 from J; bases not matched to a gene: 11. Looked up from germline, CDR1 is SGHVS and CDR2 is FNYEAQ. This CDR3 reads CASSSVGGVGETQYF. CDR3 nucleotide sequence: TGTGCCAGCAGCAGTGTAGGGGGCGTAGGGGAGACCCAGTACTTC.

This clonotype has only one observation. The J gene is TRBJ2-1, the V gene TRBV6-2 or TRBV6-3; D assignment may be TRBD1 or TRBD2 (5 bases each). V was pared by 2 bases and J by 10 bases, with 12 bases between. Germline CDR1 is MNHEY and CDR2 is SVGEGT. This CDR3 has 13 residues. The CDR3 DNA reads as TGTGCCAGCAGTTACGGGACCCTCCAGGAGCAGTTCTTC. This codes for CASSYGTLQEQFF.

This clonotype was counted only a few times. The chain is built from TRBV11-2 and TRBJ2-5, with a weak D call TRBD2 (6 bases). From germline, CDR1 is SGHAT and CDR2 FQNNGV. The ends were cut back, 0 bases at V and 1 base at J, with 18 bases in the middle. This CDR3 spans 18 amino acids. In nucleotides, the CDR3 is TGTGCCAGCAGCTTAGATGGGACTCGAATTTTACTCCAAGAGACCCAGTACTTC. This sequence encodes CASSLDGTRILLQETQYF.

The table lists this clonotype with a few counts. The chain employs TRBV7-2 and TRBJ2-7; unclear D gene. Germline CDR1 and CDR2: SGHTA and FQGNSA. Trimming took off 3 bases at V and 1 base at J, with 7 bases between the two ends. The CDR3 extends over 13 amino acids. As DNA, the CDR3 is TGTGCCAGCAGCTTCTTTCAGTCCTACGAGCAGTACTTC. Its translation is CASSFFQSYEQYF.

This clonotype occurred a few times. The gene calls are TRBV4-3 and TRBJ2-3; 13 bases are a match to TRBD2. Unmatched junction bases numbered 5, after V lost 2 bases and J lost 3 bases. The germline gives CDR1 LGHNA, CDR2 YSLEER. The CDR3 covers 17 residues. CDR3 sequence: CASSQLTSGGFTDTQYF. CDR3 bases: TGCGCCAGCAGCCAACTGACTAGCGGGGGGTTTACAGATACGCAGTATTTT.

The V gene is TRBV11-2, the J gene TRBJ2-6; no clear D gene. V lost 10 bases to trimming and J lost 0 bases, with 25 bases between them. The CDR3 runs to 19 residues. CDR1 is SGHAT, CDR2 FQNNGV, per germline. The CDR3 nucleotides read TGTGCCACCGACCTGGGGTTTGGCTCCCCCCTCTCTGGGGCCAACGTCCTGACTTTC. This translates into CATDLGFGSPLSGANVLTF.

The chain is built from TRBV12-3 or TRBV12-4 and TRBJ2-2; D is ambiguous. The V end lost 5 bases, the J end lost 7 bases, and 11 bases lay between the germline ends. The length of the CDR3 is 13 residues. CDR3 amino acids: CASSLRTGGELFF. CDR3 coding DNA: TGTGCCAGCAGTCTACGAACGGGCGGGGAGCTGTTTTTT.

This clonotype came up a few times. The V and J genes are TRBV6-2 or TRBV6-3 and TRBJ2-1; TRBD1 aligns across 12 bases. Trimming cost V 7 bases and J 8 bases; bases outside gene matches: 6. The length of the CDR3 is 14 residues. In germline, CDR1 is MNHEY, CDR2 SVGEGT. This CDR3 reads CASNLGQGAYEQFF. CDR3 nucleotides: TGTGCCAGCAACTTGGGACAGGGGGCATATGAGCAGTTCTTC.

The rearrangement links TRBV4-3 to TRBJ2-1; D unclear. Between the trimmed V and J ends, which lost 1 base and 13 bases, there was a span of 14 bases. Germline V gene data show CDR1 as LGHNA and CDR2 as YSLEER. This CDR3 is built from 13 residues. CDR3 DNA: TGCGCCAGCAGCCAAGTCGTCAGACTGGGTCAGTTCTTC. It yields the protein CASSQVVRLGQFF.

This clonotype was counted a few times. One end of the junction is discordant with germline, which a read error may explain. V usage is TRBV4-1 and J usage is TRBJ1-1, with D perhaps matching TRBD1 (5 bases). There are 15 residues in the CDR3. Germline V lookup: CDR1 MGHRA, CDR2 YSYEKL. CDR3 region: CASIQESQGGTEAFF. The DNA of the CDR3 is TGCGCCAGCATCCAAGAATCCCAGGGAGGCACTGAAGCTTTCTTT.

This clonotype was counted a few times. The chain links TRBV24-1 to TRBJ2-5, with D possibly matching TRBD1 (5 bases). The V end lost 1 base, the J end lost 2 bases, and 10 bases lay between the germline ends. This CDR3 has 15 amino acids. CDR1 is KGHDR, CDR2 SFDVKD, per germline. The CDR3 loop reads CATSDFISGQETQYF. The CDR3, as DNA: TGTGCCACCAGTGATTTTATCTCAGGGCAAGAGACCCAGTACTTC.

This chain connects TRBV20-1 to TRBJ2-1; D uncertain. Germline V CDR1 and CDR2: DFQATT, SNEGSKA (reference sequence). V gave up 8 bases and J gave up 3 bases, with 5 bases separating them. This CDR3 spans 10 amino acids. CDR3 nucleotide sequence: TGCAGTAAGGGCTACAATGAGCAGTTCTTC. It translates to CSKGYNEQFF.

V and J are TRBV12-3 or TRBV12-4 and TRBJ1-3; no clear D. V lost 4 bases and J lost 0, with 10 bases in between. CDR3 length equals 15 residues. This CDR3 reads CASSSGFFSGNTIYF. The CDR3 coding sequence is TGTGCCAGCAGTTCCGGGTTCTTCTCTGGAAACACCATATATTTT.

This chain connects TRBV20-1 to TRBJ2-5; no firm D call. From germline, CDR1 is DFQATT and CDR2 SNEGSKA (reference sequence). The V and J ends lost 7 bases and 5 bases respectively, with 14 bases between them. This CDR3 contains 12 residues. CDR3 DNA sequence: TGCAGTGTTACCGGAGCCGTTGAGACCCAGTACTTC. Translating it yields CSVTGAVETQYF.

This clonotype was observed a few times. The CDR3 DNA is TGCAGTGCTAGGCCTGGAGTAGGGTCGGGAGAGGCCAAAAACATTCAGTACTTC. Amino acids: CSARPGVGSGEAKNIQYF. The chain combines TRBV20-1 with TRBJ2-4, with D perhaps matching TRBD2 (6 bases). Trimming removed 3 bases from V and 1 base from J, with 22 bases in between. CDR3 length: 18 residues. Per germline, CDR1 DFQATT and CDR2 SNEGSKA (reference sequence).

This clonotype has a single count. The chain links TRBV10-3 to TRBJ2-7, with TRBD2 matching over 13 bases. This CDR3 contains 14 residues. The germline V gene encodes CDR1 ENHRY and CDR2 SYGVKD. Trimming removed 4 bases from V and 5 bases from J; junction bases left unmatched: 2. This CDR3 is CAISGGLAGDEQYF. In DNA form, the CDR3 reads TGTGCCATCAGTGGCGGACTAGCGGGAGACGAGCAGTACTTC.

The rearrangement uses TRBV5-1 and TRBJ2-7, with 8 bases aligning to TRBD1. There are 16 residues in the CDR3. Germline lookup yields CDR1 SGHRS and CDR2 YFSETQ. Unmatched junction bases numbered 5, after V lost 0 bases and J lost 0 bases. CDR3 sequence reads: CASSLVSQGASYEQYF. CDR3 bases: TGCGCCAGCAGCTTGGTCTCCCAGGGGGCCTCCTACGAGCAGTACTTC.

The genes are TRBV4-1 and TRBJ1-5, with D maybe TRBD1 (5 bases). Germline-derived CDR1 and CDR2 are MGHRA and YSYEKL. Trimming removed 3 bases at V and 10 bases at J, with 13 bases between. This CDR3 contains 13 residues. The CDR3 bases are TGCGCCAGCAGCCAGACGGGGGGATCACCCCAGCATTTT. Its translation is CASSQTGGSPQHF.

This rearrangement joins TRBV20-1 to TRBJ2-2; 8 bases align to TRBD2. The V gene end was trimmed by 0 bases and the J gene end by 0 bases; junction bases not matched to a gene: 6. CDR3 size: 17 residues. Germline CDR1 and CDR2: DFQATT and SNEGSKA (reference sequence). The CDR3 bases are TGCAGTGCTAGAGATGCAGCGGGGGATTCGAACACCGGGGAGCTGTTTTTT. Translating gives CSARDAAGDSNTGELFF.

This clonotype was observed a handful of times. The J gene is TRBJ2-7, the V gene TRBV7-8; weak D call: TRBD1 (6 bases). This CDR3 region has 15 residues. Germline loops: CDR1 SGHVS, CDR2 FQNEAQ. V lost 5 bases and J 2 bases, leaving 16 bases between the germline ends. CDR3 in DNA: TGTGCCAGCAGCGTATCTCCGAGACAGGCCTACGAGCAGTACTTC. It translates to CASSVSPRQAYEQYF.

This clonotype was observed many times. The rearrangement uses TRBV29-1 and TRBJ2-7; D gene uncertain. Trimming cost V 5 bases and J 1 base, with 9 bases left between them. Germline-derived CDR1 and CDR2 are SQVTM and ANQGSEA. The CDR3 extends over 12 amino acids. The CDR3 loop reads CSVLHGSYEQYF. DNA of the CDR3: TGCAGCGTTTTACACGGATCCTACGAGCAGTACTTC.

V is TRBV5-5 and J is TRBJ2-5; no clear D. Trimming took 2 bases from V and 5 from J, leaving 10 bases between them. This CDR3 comprises 13 residues. Per the germline V gene, CDR1 is SGHKS and CDR2 is YYEKEE (reference sequence). The DNA of the CDR3 is TGTGCCAGCAGCTTAAAAGGGATCGAGACCCAGTACTTC. Translation gives CASSLKGIETQYF. Drawing the rest from reference TRBV5-5 and TRBJ2-5, the complete variable domain is DAGVTQSPTHLIKTRGQQVTLRCSPISGHKSVSWYQQVLGQGPQFIFQYYEKEERGRGNFPDRFSARQFPNYSSELNVNALLLGDSALYLCASSLKGIETQYFGPGTRLLVL.

The chain uses TRBV20-1 and TRBJ2-5, with 10 nucleotides matching TRBD2. The CDR3 covers 17 residues. CDR1 is DFQATT and CDR2 is SNEGSKA in the germline V gene (reference sequence). With 1 base clipped from V and 5 bases from J, the junction kept 13 bases outside the gene matches. The CDR3 DNA is TGCAGTGCTAGAGGCGGAGCGGGAGGGCCCTGGGTGGAGACCCAGTACTTC. It specifies CSARGGAGGPWVETQYF.

The J gene is TRBJ1-2, the V gene TRBV6-2 or TRBV6-3; D might be TRBD1 (5 bases). The CDR3 covers 13 residues. V was shortened by 6 bases and J by 5 bases, with 13 bases between the two germline ends. Germline V lookup: CDR1 MNHEY, CDR2 SVGEGT. CDR3 loop: CASSKGSWYGYTF. The CDR3 nucleotides read TGTGCCAGCAGCAAGGGGTCGTGGTATGGCTACACCTTC.